Given below is one T cell receptor (beta chain) in context. The antigen remains unidentified. Data came from immunoSEQ multiplex PCR; TCRdb stores just in-frame clones and leaves some out. The sample consists of about 110,000 clones, 88% of them appearing once. The sample comes from a study of T cell responses to AZD1222 COVID-19 vaccine. Overall study results and limits: With two AZD1222 doses given, Spike-specific TCR breadth and depth both rose.

The specimen was peripheral blood, collected on day 0 of AZD1222 vaccination. The sequence came from an adult in good health.

In nucleotides, the CDR3 is TGTGCCAGCTCCCCGTGGGAGGAGAACACTGAAGCTTTCTTT. It yields the protein CASSPWEENTEAFF. The chain joins TRBV18 to TRBJ1-1, with D unclear. The germline V and J ends were trimmed by 6 bases and 1 base, with 12 bases remaining between them. The CDR3 spans 14 residues. CDR1 is KGHSH, CDR2 LQKENI, per germline.